The sequence of this T cell receptor (beta chain) was determined in a study of metastatic and nonmetastatic thyroid tumors. Study information: The authors compared repertoires across blood and tumor or nodule tissue from malignant and benign thyroid patients. Study outcomes and limitations: Reportedly, malignant thyroid tumors had significantly higher TCR beta diversity than benign nodules, in blood and tumor.

TCRdb redid the clone calls on the PCR reads using MiXCR. The data contain around 19,000 clones, roughly a third of them singletons. This clone was seen repeatedly, ten times or more. Its antigen is currently unknown. Unmatched junction bases numbered 4, after V lost 2 bases and J lost 6 bases. Germline V gives CDR1 SGHRS, CDR2 YFSETQ. CDR3 length equals 14 residues. No patient had received any treatment before thyroid surgery. This chain uses TRBV5-1 with TRBJ2-3; 9 bases align to TRBD2. Sample: blood. The sequence derives from a female donor with papillary thyroid cancer or a benign thyroid nodule (not recorded which). Some clones in this sample may be carry-over from other donors' samples. CDR3 in amino acids: CASSFVAGEDTQYF. The CDR3 DNA reads as TGCGCCAGCAGCTTCGTAGCGGGGGAGGATACGCAGTATTTT.